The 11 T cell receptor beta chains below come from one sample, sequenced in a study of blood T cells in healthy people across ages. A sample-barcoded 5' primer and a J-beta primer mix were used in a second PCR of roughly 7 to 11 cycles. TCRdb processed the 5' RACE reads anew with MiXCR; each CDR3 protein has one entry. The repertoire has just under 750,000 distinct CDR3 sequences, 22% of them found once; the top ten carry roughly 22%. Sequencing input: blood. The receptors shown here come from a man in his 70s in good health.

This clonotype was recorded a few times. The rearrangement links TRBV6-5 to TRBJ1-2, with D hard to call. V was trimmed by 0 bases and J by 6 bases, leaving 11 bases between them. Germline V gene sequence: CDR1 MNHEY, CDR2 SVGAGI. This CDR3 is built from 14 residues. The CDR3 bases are TGTGCCAGCAGTTACTCGTGGGAAGCTAATGGCTACACCTTC. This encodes CASSYSWEANGYTF.

CDR3 loop: CAISDTAIGLNTQYF. The CDR3 DNA is TGTGCCATCAGTGACACCGCAATCGGACTGAATACGCAGTATTTT. The chain employs TRBV10-3 and TRBJ2-3, with D possibly matching TRBD2 (5 bases). This CDR3 is 15 amino acids long. Germline-derived CDR1 and CDR2 are ENHRY and SYGVKD. The V end was cut by 3 bases, the J end by 7 bases, with 17 bases between.

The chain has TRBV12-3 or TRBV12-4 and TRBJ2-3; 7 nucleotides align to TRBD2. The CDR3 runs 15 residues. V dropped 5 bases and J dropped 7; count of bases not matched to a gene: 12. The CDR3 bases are TGTGCCAGCAGTCTATTTGCGGGAGATAAAAATACGCAGTATTTT. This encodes CASSLFAGDKNTQYF.

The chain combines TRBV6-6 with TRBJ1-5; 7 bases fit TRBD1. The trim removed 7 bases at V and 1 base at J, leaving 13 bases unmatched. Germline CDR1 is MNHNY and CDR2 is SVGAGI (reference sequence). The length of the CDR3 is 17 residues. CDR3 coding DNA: TGTGCCAGCACTCGGCAGGGGGGAAATAGGAGCAATCAGCCCCAGCATTTT. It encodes CASTRQGGNRSNQPQHF.

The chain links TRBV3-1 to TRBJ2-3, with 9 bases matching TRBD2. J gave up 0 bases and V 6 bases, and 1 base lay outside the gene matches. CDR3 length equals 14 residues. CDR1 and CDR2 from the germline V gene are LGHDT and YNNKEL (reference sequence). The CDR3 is CASRTSGSTDTQYF. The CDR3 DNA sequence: TGTGCCAGCAGGACTAGCGGAAGCACAGATACGCAGTATTTT.

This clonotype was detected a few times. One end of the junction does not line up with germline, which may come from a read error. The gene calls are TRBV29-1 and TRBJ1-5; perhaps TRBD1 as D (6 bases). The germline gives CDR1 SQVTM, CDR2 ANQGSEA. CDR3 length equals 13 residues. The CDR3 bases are TGCAGCGTTAAAGAACAGGGTTATCAGCCCCAGCATTTT. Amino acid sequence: CSVKEQGYQPQHF.

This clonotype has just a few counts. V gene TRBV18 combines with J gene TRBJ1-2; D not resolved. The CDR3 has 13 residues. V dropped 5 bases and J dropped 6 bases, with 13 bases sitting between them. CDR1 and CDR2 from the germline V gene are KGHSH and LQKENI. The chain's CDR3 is CASSETLLDGYTF. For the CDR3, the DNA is TGTGCCAGCTCAGAGACATTGTTGGATGGCTACACCTTC.

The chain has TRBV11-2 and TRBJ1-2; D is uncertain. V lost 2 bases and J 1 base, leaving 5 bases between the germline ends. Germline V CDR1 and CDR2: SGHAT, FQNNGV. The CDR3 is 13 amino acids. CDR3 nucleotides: TGTGCCAGCAGCTTACGACTTAACTATGGCTACACCTTC. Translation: CASSLRLNYGYTF.

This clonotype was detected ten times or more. This chain's CDR3 is CASSPQVATNEKLFF. The CDR3 DNA reads as TGTGCCAGCAGCCCCCAGGTTGCAACTAATGAAAAACTGTTTTTT. This chain uses TRBV7-2 with TRBJ1-4, with unresolved D. Trimming took 5 bases from V and 0 from J, leaving 10 bases between them. The CDR3 covers 15 residues. In germline, CDR1 is SGHTA, CDR2 FQGNSA.

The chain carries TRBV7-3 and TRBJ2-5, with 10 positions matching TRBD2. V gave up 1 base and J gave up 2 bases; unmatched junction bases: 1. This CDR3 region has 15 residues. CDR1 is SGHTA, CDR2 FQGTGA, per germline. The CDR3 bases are TGTGCCAGCAGCTTAAATAGCGGGGGGCAAGAGACCCAGTACTTC. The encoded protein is CASSLNSGGQETQYF.

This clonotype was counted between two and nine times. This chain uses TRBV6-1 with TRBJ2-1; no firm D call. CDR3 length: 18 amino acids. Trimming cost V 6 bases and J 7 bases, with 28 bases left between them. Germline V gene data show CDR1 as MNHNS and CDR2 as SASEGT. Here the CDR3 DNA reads TGTGCCAGCAGCCCCCTCTTTAGGCCGAAAGCCGAAAGAAATGAGCAGTTCTTC. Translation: CASSPLFRPKAERNEQFF.